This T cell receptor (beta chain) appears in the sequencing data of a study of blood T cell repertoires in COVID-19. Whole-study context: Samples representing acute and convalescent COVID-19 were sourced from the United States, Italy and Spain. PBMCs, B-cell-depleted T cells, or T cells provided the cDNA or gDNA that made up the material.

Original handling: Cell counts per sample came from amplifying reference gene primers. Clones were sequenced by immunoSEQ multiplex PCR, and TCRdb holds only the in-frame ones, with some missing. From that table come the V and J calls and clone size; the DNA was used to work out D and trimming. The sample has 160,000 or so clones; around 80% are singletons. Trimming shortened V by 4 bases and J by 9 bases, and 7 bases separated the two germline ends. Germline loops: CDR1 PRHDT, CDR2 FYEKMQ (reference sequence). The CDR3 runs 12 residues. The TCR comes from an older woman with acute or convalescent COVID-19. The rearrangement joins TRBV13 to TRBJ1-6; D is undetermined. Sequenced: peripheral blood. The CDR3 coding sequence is TGTGCCAGCAGCTCCATTAGTTCACCCCTCCACTTT. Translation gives CASSSISSPLHF.